In its sample, the clone carrying this T cell receptor beta chain was seen a few times. Its antigen is currently unknown. TRB was amplified from about 250-500 ng of blood genomic DNA. BIOMED2 TRB-A/B primer pools were used in multiplex TRB PCR. TCRdb redid the calling of the multiplex PCR reads with MiXCR, one entry per CDR3 protein. Of some 13,000 distinct CDR3 sequences in the sample, 25% were seen once. The V end was cut by 6 bases, the J end by 2 bases, with 7 bases between. This CDR3 is 13 amino acids long. Germline CDR1 MNHNS, CDR2 SASEGT. These data originate in a study of T and B cells in COVID-19 patients. Study summary: Of 20 to 25 active-infection patients, 12 were critically ill with mechanical ventilation or extracorporeal membrane oxygenation.

Regarding the study as a whole: Patients with COVID-19 reportedly showed strongly skewed T cell receptor beta variable and joining gene usage. No sequencing was yet done of CD4+, regulatory or CD8+ subsets, or of SARS-CoV-2-responsive or tetramer+ sorted cells.

The chain employs TRBV6-1 and TRBJ2-2; D is ambiguous. Material for sequencing was blood. The clonotype originates from a human donor who had recovered from COVID-19. The CDR3 coding sequence is TGTGCCAGCAGAATAGCAAACACCGGGGAGCTGTTTTTT. It yields the protein CASRIANTGELFF.